This T cell receptor beta chain was observed in a study of monozygotic twins with inflammatory bowel disease. Findings and caveats of the study: Repertoire similarity did not differ between concordant and discordant twins, possibly owing to limited power.

Reprocessing the 5' RACE reads, TCRdb reports a single entry for every CDR3 protein and omits DNA. The sample includes around 220,000 distinct CDR3 sequences. The CDR3 is made up of 14 amino acids. CDR1 is DFQATT, CDR2 SNEGSKA, per germline (reference sequence). As concerns this clonotype: Its antigen remains unknown.

The source of this sequence is a human donor with ulcerative colitis or Crohn's disease, or a healthy co-twin of an affected twin (not recorded which). The J gene is TRBJ2-5, the V gene TRBV20-1; the TCRdb call, TRBD1, lacks DNA for checking. The sequenced material came from blood. CDR3 in amino acids: CSATGAGNRETQYF.